Listed below are T cell receptor beta chains from one sample, sequenced in a study of T cells after yellow fever vaccination. A single record per CDR3 protein comes from TCRdb applying MiXCR to the 5' RACE reads. Here the sample spans 340,000 or so distinct CDR3 sequences, about an eighth being singletons. Sequencing was performed on CD4+ T cells sorted from PBMCs, taken 15 days after the yellow fever booster vaccination. Receptors originate from a man younger than 30 who received the YFV17D yellow fever vaccine. Both conserved end residues are part of each CDR3. Fields, in order: CDR3 protein, clone size, CDR3 length, J gene, V gene, D gene. The D gene is left open where the match is weak. Clone size is not always given. Where it is, it says once, few, many or a class for expanded clones.

cdr3_aa: CASSGIRGETQYF
clone_size: .
cdr3_length: 13
j_call: TRBJ2-5
v_call: TRBV5-6
d_call: .

cdr3_aa: CASSLSGSNNGYTF
clone_size: many
cdr3_length: 14
j_call: TRBJ1-2
v_call: TRBV5-1
d_call: .

cdr3_aa: CASSESDRGYGYTF
clone_size: few
cdr3_length: 14
j_call: TRBJ1-2
v_call: TRBV25-1
d_call: .

cdr3_aa: CASSPMGGLGTEAFF
clone_size: .
cdr3_length: 15
j_call: TRBJ1-1
v_call: TRBV18
d_call: .

cdr3_aa: CASSLFTSGGKNEQYF
clone_size: few
cdr3_length: 16
j_call: TRBJ2-7
v_call: TRBV5-1
d_call: TRBD2

cdr3_aa: CASSQEAPGSFYGYTF
clone_size: .
cdr3_length: 16
j_call: TRBJ1-2
v_call: TRBV4-3
d_call: .

cdr3_aa: CSASVLNQETQYF
clone_size: few
cdr3_length: 13
j_call: TRBJ2-5
v_call: TRBV20-1
d_call: .

cdr3_aa: CASSSGTGSVGLNTEAFF
clone_size: many
cdr3_length: 18
j_call: TRBJ1-1
v_call: TRBV27
d_call: .

cdr3_aa: CASSIGRDRGETEAFF
clone_size: .
cdr3_length: 16
j_call: TRBJ1-1
v_call: TRBV19
d_call: TRBD1

cdr3_aa: CASSPQTGLEETQYF
clone_size: many
cdr3_length: 15
j_call: TRBJ2-5
v_call: TRBV7-2
d_call: TRBD1

cdr3_aa: CASSREGYSPLHF
clone_size: few
cdr3_length: 13
j_call: TRBJ1-6
v_call: TRBV18
d_call: .

cdr3_aa: CASSYRAMNTEAFF
clone_size: few
cdr3_length: 14
j_call: TRBJ1-1
v_call: TRBV6-2/TRBV6-3
d_call: .

cdr3_aa: CASSTRAGYNEQFF
clone_size: .
cdr3_length: 14
j_call: TRBJ2-1
v_call: TRBV4-3
d_call: .

cdr3_aa: CASSLQDRNQPQHF
clone_size: many
cdr3_length: 14
j_call: TRBJ1-5
v_call: TRBV7-2
d_call: .

cdr3_aa: CASTNGQITGELFF
clone_size: few
cdr3_length: 14
j_call: TRBJ2-2
v_call: TRBV6-2/TRBV6-3
d_call: .

cdr3_aa: CATSGTRQGGGRELFF
clone_size: few
cdr3_length: 16
j_call: TRBJ2-2
v_call: TRBV15
d_call: TRBD1

cdr3_aa: CASRSDGNQPQHF
clone_size: few
cdr3_length: 13
j_call: TRBJ1-5
v_call: TRBV28
d_call: .

cdr3_aa: CAWSLGYGYTF
clone_size: .
cdr3_length: 11
j_call: TRBJ1-2
v_call: TRBV30
d_call: .

cdr3_aa: CASSEPGKGAEQYF
clone_size: few
cdr3_length: 14
j_call: TRBJ2-7
v_call: TRBV6-1
d_call: .

cdr3_aa: CASSQDARLAGSTDTQYF
clone_size: .
cdr3_length: 18
j_call: TRBJ2-3
v_call: TRBV4-1
d_call: TRBD2

cdr3_aa: CASSLPQPSNTGELFF
clone_size: few
cdr3_length: 16
j_call: TRBJ2-2
v_call: TRBV27
d_call: .

cdr3_aa: CASRSLAGGRDKTQYF
clone_size: few
cdr3_length: 16
j_call: TRBJ2-5
v_call: TRBV6-2/TRBV6-3
d_call: TRBD2

cdr3_aa: CASTPYGTNTGELFF
clone_size: .
cdr3_length: 15
j_call: TRBJ2-2
v_call: TRBV7-9
d_call: .

cdr3_aa: CASIAGNEKLFF
clone_size: few
cdr3_length: 12
j_call: TRBJ1-4
v_call: TRBV12-5
d_call: .

cdr3_aa: CSAIQDSYEQYF
clone_size: few
cdr3_length: 12
j_call: TRBJ2-7
v_call: TRBV29-1
d_call: .

cdr3_aa: CASSPTKYQETQYF
clone_size: few
cdr3_length: 14
j_call: TRBJ2-5
v_call: TRBV7-2
d_call: .

cdr3_aa: CASSPRQEYQPQHF
clone_size: .
cdr3_length: 14
j_call: TRBJ1-5
v_call: TRBV12-3/TRBV12-4
d_call: .

cdr3_aa: CASTPGGPYNEQFF
clone_size: many
cdr3_length: 14
j_call: TRBJ2-1
v_call: TRBV27
d_call: .

cdr3_aa: CASSEPPIAYNEQFF
clone_size: .
cdr3_length: 15
j_call: TRBJ2-1
v_call: TRBV6-1
d_call: .

cdr3_aa: CASSYSRGPNEKLFF
clone_size: few
cdr3_length: 15
j_call: TRBJ1-4
v_call: TRBV6-5
d_call: .

cdr3_aa: CAISDSERGVRGNEQFF
clone_size: few
cdr3_length: 17
j_call: TRBJ2-1
v_call: TRBV10-3
d_call: TRBD2

cdr3_aa: CSASGVLAGGFSRETQYF
clone_size: .
cdr3_length: 18
j_call: TRBJ2-5
v_call: TRBV20-1
d_call: TRBD2

cdr3_aa: CASSLFTGIGYGYTF
clone_size: .
cdr3_length: 15
j_call: TRBJ1-2
v_call: TRBV12-3/TRBV12-4
d_call: .

cdr3_aa: CSGQQGTQETQYF
clone_size: .
cdr3_length: 13
j_call: TRBJ2-5
v_call: TRBV20-1
d_call: TRBD1

cdr3_aa: CSARGTDMNTQYF
clone_size: many
cdr3_length: 13
j_call: TRBJ2-3
v_call: TRBV20-1
d_call: TRBD1

cdr3_aa: CASSSGRIGTTFDEQFF
clone_size: .
cdr3_length: 17
j_call: TRBJ2-1
v_call: TRBV7-2
d_call: .

cdr3_aa: CASSQDPSGTERSYGYTF
clone_size: .
cdr3_length: 18
j_call: TRBJ1-2
v_call: TRBV4-1
d_call: TRBD1

cdr3_aa: CASSLDVAGGTEAFF
clone_size: few
cdr3_length: 15
j_call: TRBJ1-1
v_call: TRBV5-1
d_call: TRBD1

cdr3_aa: CASSPWGGNNYGYTF
clone_size: .
cdr3_length: 15
j_call: TRBJ1-2
v_call: TRBV6-5
d_call: .

cdr3_aa: CASSLVSGELFF
clone_size: many
cdr3_length: 12
j_call: TRBJ2-2
v_call: TRBV7-7
d_call: .

cdr3_aa: CASSGAGSPYNEQFF
clone_size: many
cdr3_length: 15
j_call: TRBJ2-1
v_call: TRBV5-1
d_call: .

cdr3_aa: CSAGQGFLDYGYTF
clone_size: .
cdr3_length: 14
j_call: TRBJ1-2
v_call: TRBV20-1
d_call: TRBD1

cdr3_aa: CASSLSGAISYNEQFF
clone_size: many
cdr3_length: 16
j_call: TRBJ2-1
v_call: TRBV7-9
d_call: .

cdr3_aa: CASTISGGDTDTQYF
clone_size: .
cdr3_length: 15
j_call: TRBJ2-3
v_call: TRBV5-1
d_call: TRBD2

cdr3_aa: CSASGIAGGFNEQFF
clone_size: many
cdr3_length: 15
j_call: TRBJ2-1
v_call: TRBV20-1
d_call: TRBD2

cdr3_aa: CASSPPGGFSYEQYF
clone_size: .
cdr3_length: 15
j_call: TRBJ2-7
v_call: TRBV5-1
d_call: .

cdr3_aa: CASRTYPGSTQHF
clone_size: few
cdr3_length: 13
j_call: TRBJ1-5
v_call: TRBV28
d_call: .

cdr3_aa: CASSLRLARQFF
clone_size: .
cdr3_length: 12
j_call: TRBJ2-1
v_call: TRBV7-2
d_call: .

cdr3_aa: CASSRQGSYQPQHF
clone_size: .
cdr3_length: 14
j_call: TRBJ1-5
v_call: TRBV28
d_call: TRBD1

cdr3_aa: CACSTGTGDEQYF
clone_size: .
cdr3_length: 13
j_call: TRBJ2-7
v_call: TRBV5-1
d_call: TRBD1

cdr3_aa: CASSLAGTAGNTIYF
clone_size: .
cdr3_length: 15
j_call: TRBJ1-3
v_call: TRBV5-1
d_call: TRBD1